This TCR beta chain derives from a study of blood T cell repertoires in COVID-19 (TCRdb year 2020). Background on the whole study: Samples from collaborators originated in the United States, Italy and Spain and spanned both the acute and convalescent phases of COVID-19. The sample metadata nearly always contained a de-identified subject ID, COVID-19 status, age in years and sex. Subjects who had been exposed to COVID-19, were actively infected with it, or had recovered from it provided the deeply sampled blood TCRbeta repertoires that made up the dataset. Samples were obtained from the ongoing ImmuneRACE study (first 160 participants) and from 1,254 subjects provided by 6 global collaborators. Where HLA class I and class II types were available, the types were taken from metadata supplied by the sample provider, not from assay-based typing. The prospective study material was composed of cDNA or gDNA derived from T cells, B-cell-depleted T cells, or PBMCs. The repertoires were released in a freely available public database meant as a resource for research on the immune response to SARS-CoV-2. Broad study findings and their caveats: How much clinical and demographic metadata was included differed by source and by participant, and the metadata was provided uncurated.

V and J are trimmed by 0 bases and 1 base, and the gene matches miss 5 bases of the junction. CDR1 and CDR2 (SGHRS, YFSETQ) derive from the germline V gene. The CDR3 has 17 amino acids, counting the end cysteine and phenylalanine. Only the CDR3 DNA is retained, 51 bases long and in frame from the first base. Remarks on this clone: It lacks a known antigen. Base qualities are not recorded, but no much larger clone differs from it by a single base.

Whole blood was collected in K2EDTA tubes by collaborating institutions according to the institutions' own protocols. Collaborator samples were shipped for TCRbeta analysis as frozen whole blood, isolated PBMCs, or DNA extracted from either sample type. TCRbeta CDR3 regions were amplified from genomic DNA by means of the immunoSEQ Assay, a bias-controlled multiplex PCR. The source study handled its data this way. Nucleated cell counts per sample were estimated from amplification of reference gene primers within the assay. To quantify the absolute abundance of each unique TCRbeta CDR3 rearrangement, sequence reads were collapsed and filtered. For each sample, productive Simpson clonality was calculated by taking the square root of Simpson's diversity index across productive rearrangements. TCRdb took over this immuneACCESS table, retaining in-frame rearrangements with V and J assigned. Such tables are incomplete; in checked studies, under half of the missing clones stem from an unresolved V gene, and the remainder is unexplained. The V and J calls and clone size are taken from that table; D and trimming were inferred from the DNA. The sample contains around 150,000 clones, more than 70% of them found a single time. Together, the top ten hold over 9.5% of the sample.

This clonotype originated in a man between 45 and 60 years old with active or convalescent COVID-19. The sample taken for sequencing was peripheral blood. The receptor chain draws on TRBV5-1 and TRBJ2-1, with 9 bases matching TRBD1. The nucleotide sequence reads as follows: TGCGCCAGCAGCTTGGGTGGGGGACAGGGATCCTACAATGAGCAGTTCTTC. The resulting protein is CASSLGGGQGSYNEQFF.